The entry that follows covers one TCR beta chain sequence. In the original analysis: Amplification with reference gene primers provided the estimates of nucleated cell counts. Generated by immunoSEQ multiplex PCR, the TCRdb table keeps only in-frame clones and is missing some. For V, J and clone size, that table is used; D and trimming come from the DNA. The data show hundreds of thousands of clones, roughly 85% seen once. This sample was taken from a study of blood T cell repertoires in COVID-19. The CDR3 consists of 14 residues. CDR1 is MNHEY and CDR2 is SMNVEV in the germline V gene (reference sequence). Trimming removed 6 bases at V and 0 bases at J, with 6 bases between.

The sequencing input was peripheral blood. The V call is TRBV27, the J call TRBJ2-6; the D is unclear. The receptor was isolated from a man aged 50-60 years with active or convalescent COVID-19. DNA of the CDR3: TGTGCCAGCAGGTTCCTCTCTGGGGCCAACGTCCTGACTTTC. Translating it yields CASRFLSGANVLTF.